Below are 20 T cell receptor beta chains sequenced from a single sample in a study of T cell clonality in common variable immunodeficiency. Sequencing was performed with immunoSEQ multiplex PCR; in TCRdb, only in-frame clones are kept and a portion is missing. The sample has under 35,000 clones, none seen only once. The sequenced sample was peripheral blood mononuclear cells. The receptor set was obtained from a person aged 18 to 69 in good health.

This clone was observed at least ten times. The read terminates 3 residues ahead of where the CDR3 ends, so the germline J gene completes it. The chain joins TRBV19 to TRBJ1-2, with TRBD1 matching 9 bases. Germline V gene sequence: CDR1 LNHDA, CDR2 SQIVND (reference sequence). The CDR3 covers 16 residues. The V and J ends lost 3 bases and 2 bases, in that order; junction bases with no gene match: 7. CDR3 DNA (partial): TGTGCCAGTAGTATGGACAGGGGCTCATACAACTATGGC. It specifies CASSMDRGSYNYG. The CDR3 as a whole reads CASSMDRGSYNYGYTF. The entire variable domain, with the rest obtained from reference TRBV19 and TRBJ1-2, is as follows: DGGITQSPKYLFRKEGQNVTLSCEQNLNHDAMYWYRQDPGQGLRLIYYSQIVNDFQKGDIAEGYSVSREKKESFPLTVTSAQKNPTAFYLCASSMDRGSYNYGYTFGSGTRLTVV.

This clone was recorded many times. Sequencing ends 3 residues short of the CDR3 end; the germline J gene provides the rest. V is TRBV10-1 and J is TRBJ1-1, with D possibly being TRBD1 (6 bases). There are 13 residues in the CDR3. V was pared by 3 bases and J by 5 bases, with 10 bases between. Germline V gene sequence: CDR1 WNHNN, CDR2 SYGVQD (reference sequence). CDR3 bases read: TGCGCCAGCAGTGAATACAGGGATACTGAA. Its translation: CASSEYRDTE. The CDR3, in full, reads CASSEYRDTEAFF.

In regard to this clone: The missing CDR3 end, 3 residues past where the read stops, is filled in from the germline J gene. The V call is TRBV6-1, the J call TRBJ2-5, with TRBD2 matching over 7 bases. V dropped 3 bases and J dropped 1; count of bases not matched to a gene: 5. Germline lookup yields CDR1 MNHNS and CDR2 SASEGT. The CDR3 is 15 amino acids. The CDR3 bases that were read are TGTGCCAGCAGTGAGGCAGGCGGGGGCCAAGAGACC. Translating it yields CASSEAGGGQET. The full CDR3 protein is CASSEAGGGQETQYF.

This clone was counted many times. The CDR3 DNA, read in part, is TGTGCCAGCAGCACATCTAGCGGGACGATGGACGAG. It yields the protein CASSTSSGTMDE. The CDR3 in its entirety is CASSTSSGTMDEQYF. The chain uses TRBV13 and TRBJ2-7, with 9 bases fitting TRBD2. The read is 3 residues too short to cover the CDR3 end, so that end is filled in from the germline J gene. Germline trimming cut 5 bases from V and 5 bases from J; bases unmatched to any gene: 10. The CDR3 sequence is 15 residues long. Germline assignment: CDR1 PRHDT and CDR2 FYEKMQ (reference sequence).

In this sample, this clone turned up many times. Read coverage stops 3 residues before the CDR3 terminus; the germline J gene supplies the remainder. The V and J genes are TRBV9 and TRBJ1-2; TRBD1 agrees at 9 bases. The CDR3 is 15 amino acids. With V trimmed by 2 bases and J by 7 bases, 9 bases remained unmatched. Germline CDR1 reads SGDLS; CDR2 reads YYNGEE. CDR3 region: CASSVRDREFAGYTF. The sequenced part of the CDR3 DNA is TGTGCCAGCAGCGTGCGGGACAGGGAATTCGCTGGC.

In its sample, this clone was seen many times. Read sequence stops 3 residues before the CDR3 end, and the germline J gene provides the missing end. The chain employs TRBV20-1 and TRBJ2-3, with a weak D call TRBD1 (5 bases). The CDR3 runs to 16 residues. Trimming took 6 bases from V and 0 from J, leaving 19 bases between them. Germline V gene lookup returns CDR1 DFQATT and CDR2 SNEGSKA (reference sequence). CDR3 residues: CSAPRRQIVSTDTQYF. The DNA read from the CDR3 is TGCAGTGCCCCGCGACGACAGATCGTTAGCACAGATACG.

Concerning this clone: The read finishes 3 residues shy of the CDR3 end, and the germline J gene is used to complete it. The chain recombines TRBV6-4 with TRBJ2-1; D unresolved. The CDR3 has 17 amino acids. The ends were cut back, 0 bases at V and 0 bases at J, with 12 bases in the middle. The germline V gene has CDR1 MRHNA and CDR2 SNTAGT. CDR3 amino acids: CASSDSDSPSSYNEQFF. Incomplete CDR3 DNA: TGTGCCAGCAGTGACTCAGACTCCCCGAGCTCCTACAATGAG.

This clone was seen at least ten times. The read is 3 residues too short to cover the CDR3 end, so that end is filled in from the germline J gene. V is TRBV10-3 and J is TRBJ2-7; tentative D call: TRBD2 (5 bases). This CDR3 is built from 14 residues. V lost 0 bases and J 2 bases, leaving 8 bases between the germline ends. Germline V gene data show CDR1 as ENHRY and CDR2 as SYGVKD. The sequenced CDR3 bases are TGTGCCATCAGTGAGTCGACGGGGACCTACGAG. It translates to CAISESTGTYE. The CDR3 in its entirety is CAISESTGTYEQYF.

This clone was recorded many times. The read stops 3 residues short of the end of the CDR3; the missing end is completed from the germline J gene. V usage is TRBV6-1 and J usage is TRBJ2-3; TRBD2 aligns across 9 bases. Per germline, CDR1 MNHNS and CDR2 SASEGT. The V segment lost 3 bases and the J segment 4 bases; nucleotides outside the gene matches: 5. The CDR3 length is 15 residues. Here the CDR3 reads CASSDLSGGSDTQYF. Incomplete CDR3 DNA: TGTGCCAGCAGTGACCTTAGCGGGGGATCAGATACG.

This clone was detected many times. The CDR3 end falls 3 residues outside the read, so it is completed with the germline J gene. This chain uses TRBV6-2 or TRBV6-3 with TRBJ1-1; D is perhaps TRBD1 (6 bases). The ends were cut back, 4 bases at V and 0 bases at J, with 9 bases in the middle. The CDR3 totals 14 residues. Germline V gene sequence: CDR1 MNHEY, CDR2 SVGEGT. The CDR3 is CASSLQGVNTEAFF. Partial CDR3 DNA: TGTGCCAGCAGTTTACAGGGAGTGAACACTGAA.

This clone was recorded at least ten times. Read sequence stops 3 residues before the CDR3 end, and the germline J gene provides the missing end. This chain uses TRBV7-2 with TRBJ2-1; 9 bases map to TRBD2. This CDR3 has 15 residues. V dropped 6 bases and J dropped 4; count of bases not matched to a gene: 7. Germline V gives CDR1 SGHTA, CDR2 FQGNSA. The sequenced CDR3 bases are TGTGCCAGCAGACCAAGCGGGGGGAGATACAATGAG. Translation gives CASRPSGGRYNE. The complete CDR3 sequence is CASRPSGGRYNEQFF.

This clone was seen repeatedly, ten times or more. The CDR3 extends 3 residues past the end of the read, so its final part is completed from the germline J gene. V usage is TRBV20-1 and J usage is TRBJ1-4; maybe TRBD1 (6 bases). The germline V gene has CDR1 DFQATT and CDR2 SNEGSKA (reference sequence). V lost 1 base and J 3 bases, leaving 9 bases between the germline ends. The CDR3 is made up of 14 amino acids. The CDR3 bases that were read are TGCAGTGCTAGAGCAGGGGCAGCTAATGAAAAA. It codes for CSARAGAANEK. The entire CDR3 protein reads CSARAGAANEKLFF.

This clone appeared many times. The CDR3 protein is CASSSGGTAYNEQFF. Incomplete CDR3 DNA: TGTGCCAGCAGCTCAGGAGGGACAGCATACAATGAG. The chain recombines TRBV7-6 with TRBJ2-1; weak D call: TRBD1 (7 bases). The observed sequence ends 3 residues before the CDR3 terminus, with the missing tail filled in from the germline J gene. Germline V CDR1 and CDR2: SGHVS, FNYEAQ. The CDR3 totals 15 residues. V lost 4 bases and J lost 4, with 14 bases in between.

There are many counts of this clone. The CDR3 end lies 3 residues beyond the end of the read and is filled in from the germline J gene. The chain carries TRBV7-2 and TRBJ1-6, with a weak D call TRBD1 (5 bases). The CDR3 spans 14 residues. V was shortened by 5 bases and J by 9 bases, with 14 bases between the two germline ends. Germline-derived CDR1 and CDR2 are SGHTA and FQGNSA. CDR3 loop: CASSLGLGGSPLHF. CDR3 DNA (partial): TGTGCCAGCAGCCTGGGACTGGGAGGTTCACCC. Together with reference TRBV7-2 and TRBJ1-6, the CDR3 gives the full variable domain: GAGVSQSPSNKVTEKGKDVELRCDPISGHTALYWYRQSLGQGLEFLIYFQGNSAPDKSGLPSDRFSAERTGGSVSTLTIQRTQQEDSAVYLCASSLGLGGSPLHFGNGTRLTVT.

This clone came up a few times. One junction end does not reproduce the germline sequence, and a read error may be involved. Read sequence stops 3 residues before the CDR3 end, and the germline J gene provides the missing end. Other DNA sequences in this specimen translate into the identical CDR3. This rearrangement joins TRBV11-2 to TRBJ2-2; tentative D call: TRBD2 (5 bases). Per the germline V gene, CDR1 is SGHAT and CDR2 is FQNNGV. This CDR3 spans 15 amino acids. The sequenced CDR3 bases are TGTGCCAGCAGCCCCCAAATACTAGGAGCCGGAGAG. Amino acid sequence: CASSPQILGAGE. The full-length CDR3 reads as CASSPQILGAGELFF.

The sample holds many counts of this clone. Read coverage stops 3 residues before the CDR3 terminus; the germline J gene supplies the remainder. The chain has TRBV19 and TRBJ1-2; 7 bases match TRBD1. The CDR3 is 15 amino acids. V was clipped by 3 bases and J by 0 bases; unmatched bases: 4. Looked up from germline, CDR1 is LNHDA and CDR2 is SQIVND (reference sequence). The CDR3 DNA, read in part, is TGTGCCAGTAGTATTGGACAGGAGACTAACTATGGC. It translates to CASSIGQETNYG. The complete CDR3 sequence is CASSIGQETNYGYTF.

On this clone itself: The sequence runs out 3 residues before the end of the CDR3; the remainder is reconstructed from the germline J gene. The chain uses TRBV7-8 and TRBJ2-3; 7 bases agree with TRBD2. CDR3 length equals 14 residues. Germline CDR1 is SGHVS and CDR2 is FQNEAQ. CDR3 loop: CASSSRTSQETQYF. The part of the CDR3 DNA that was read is TGTGCCAGCAGCTCGCGGACTAGTCAAGAGACG.

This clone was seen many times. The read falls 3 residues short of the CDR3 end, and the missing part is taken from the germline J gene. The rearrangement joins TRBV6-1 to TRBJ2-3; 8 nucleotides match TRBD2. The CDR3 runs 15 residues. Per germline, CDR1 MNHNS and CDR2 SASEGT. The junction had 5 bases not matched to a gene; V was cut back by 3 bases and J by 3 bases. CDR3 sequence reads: CASSEVAGKTDTQYF. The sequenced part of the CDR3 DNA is TGTGCCAGCAGTGAGGTAGCGGGAAAGACAGATACG.

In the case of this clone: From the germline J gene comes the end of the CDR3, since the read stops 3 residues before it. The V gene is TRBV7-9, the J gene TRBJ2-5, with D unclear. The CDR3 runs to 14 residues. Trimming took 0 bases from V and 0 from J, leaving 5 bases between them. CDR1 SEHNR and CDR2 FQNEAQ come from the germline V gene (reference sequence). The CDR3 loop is CASSLATDQETQYF. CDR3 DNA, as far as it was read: TGTGCCAGCAGCTTAGCAACAGACCAAGAGACC. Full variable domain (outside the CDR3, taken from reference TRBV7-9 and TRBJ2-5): DTGVSQNPRHKITKRGQNVTFRCDPISEHNRLYWYRQTLGQGPEFLTYFQNEAQLEKSRLLSDRFSAERPKGSFSTLEIQRTEQGDSAMYLCASSLATDQETQYFGPGTRLLVL.

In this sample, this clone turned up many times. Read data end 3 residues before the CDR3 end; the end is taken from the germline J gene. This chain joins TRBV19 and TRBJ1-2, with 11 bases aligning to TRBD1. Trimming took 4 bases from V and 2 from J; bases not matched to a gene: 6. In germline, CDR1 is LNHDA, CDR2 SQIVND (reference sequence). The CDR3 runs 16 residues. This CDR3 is CASSTRDRGGNYGYTF. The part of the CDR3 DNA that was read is TGTGCCAGTAGTACCCGGGACAGGGGGGGGAACTATGGC.